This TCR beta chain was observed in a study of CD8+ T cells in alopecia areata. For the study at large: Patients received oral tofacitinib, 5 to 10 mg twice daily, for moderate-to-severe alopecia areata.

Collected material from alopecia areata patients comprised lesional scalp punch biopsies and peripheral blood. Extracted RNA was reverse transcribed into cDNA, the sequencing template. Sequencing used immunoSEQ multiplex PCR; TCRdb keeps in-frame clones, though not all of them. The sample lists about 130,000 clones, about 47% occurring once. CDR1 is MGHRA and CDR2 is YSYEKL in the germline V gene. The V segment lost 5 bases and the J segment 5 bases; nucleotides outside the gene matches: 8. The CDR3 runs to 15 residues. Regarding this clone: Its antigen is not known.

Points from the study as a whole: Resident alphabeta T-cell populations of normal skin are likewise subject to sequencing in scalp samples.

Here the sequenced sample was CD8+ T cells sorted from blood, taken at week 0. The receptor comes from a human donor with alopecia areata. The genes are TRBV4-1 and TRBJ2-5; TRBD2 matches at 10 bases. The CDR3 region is CASSWIAGGVETQYF. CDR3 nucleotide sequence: TGCGCCAGCAGCTGGATAGCGGGGGGCGTGGAGACCCAGTACTTC.